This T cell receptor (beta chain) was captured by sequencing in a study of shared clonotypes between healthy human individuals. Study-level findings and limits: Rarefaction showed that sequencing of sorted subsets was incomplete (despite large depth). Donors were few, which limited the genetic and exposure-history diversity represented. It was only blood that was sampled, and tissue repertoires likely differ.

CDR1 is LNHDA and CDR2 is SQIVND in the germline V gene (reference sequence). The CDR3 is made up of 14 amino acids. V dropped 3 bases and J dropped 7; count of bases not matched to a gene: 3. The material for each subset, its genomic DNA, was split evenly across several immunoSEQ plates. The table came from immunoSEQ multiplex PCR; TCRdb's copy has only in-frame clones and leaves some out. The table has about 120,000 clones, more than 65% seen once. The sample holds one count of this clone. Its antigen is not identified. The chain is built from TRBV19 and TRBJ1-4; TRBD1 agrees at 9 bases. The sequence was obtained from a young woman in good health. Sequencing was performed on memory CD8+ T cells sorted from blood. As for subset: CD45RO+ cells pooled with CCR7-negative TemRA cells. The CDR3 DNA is TGTGCCAGTAGTATGACAGGGGGAAGTGAAAAACTGTTTTTT. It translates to CASSMTGGSEKLFF.